The 5 T cell receptor beta chains reported below all come from one sample, sequenced in a study of Ad26.COV2.S vaccination and SARS-CoV-2 variants. The repertoire was sequenced with immunoSEQ multiplex PCR; TCRdb's copy has only in-frame clones and lacks some. The sample lists about 180,000 clones, around nine tenths seen once, with 5% to 7% in the top ten. The sample in question was peripheral blood, obtained after recovery from COVID-19. These receptors all stem from a human donor who had recovered from COVID-19.

The genes are TRBV25-1 and TRBJ2-7; D unresolved. The germline gives CDR1 MGHDK, CDR2 SYGVNS. The CDR3 runs to 15 residues. V was clipped by 6 bases and J by 2 bases, with 17 bases between them. DNA for the CDR3: TGTGCCAGCAGCCAGCCTGATCTGTCGACCTACGAGCAGTACTTC. It is translated as CASSQPDLSTYEQYF.

Only one count was recorded for this clone. At one end the junction does not follow the germline gene, possibly because of a read error. For the CDR3, the DNA is TGTGCCAGCAGGCAAGCGCAAGGGAGGATTTATGGCTACACCTTC. Protein sequence: CASRQAQGRIYGYTF. This chain connects TRBV3-1 (or the pseudogene TRBV3-2) to TRBJ1-2, with D hard to call. The CDR3 totals 15 residues. Per germline, CDR1 LGHDT and CDR2 YNNKEL (reference sequence).

This clone occurred a few times. The chain couples TRBV2 to TRBJ2-2; 10 bases match TRBD2. This CDR3 has 15 residues. Germline CDR1 and CDR2: SNHLY and FYNNEI. Trimming removed 6 bases from V and 4 bases from J; junction bases left unmatched: 5. The CDR3 protein is CASRAGGIVTGELFF. In DNA form, the CDR3 reads TGTGCCAGCAGAGCGGGAGGGATCGTCACCGGGGAGCTGTTTTTT.

This chain joins TRBV2 and TRBJ2-2; possibly TRBD1 for D (5 bases). V dropped 4 bases and J dropped 0 bases, with 15 bases sitting between them. Germline V gene sequence: CDR1 SNHLY, CDR2 FYNNEI. The CDR3 is 17 residues long. The DNA for the CDR3 is TGTGCCAGCAGTGGACAGAGTCTAAGGTCGAACACCGGGGAGCTGTTTTTT. Its protein is CASSGQSLRSNTGELFF.

V usage is TRBV19 and J usage is TRBJ1-5; possible D gene TRBD1, 5 bases. The CDR3 length is 12 residues. Germline V gene data show CDR1 as LNHDA and CDR2 as SQIVND (reference sequence). Trimming removed 10 bases from V and 5 bases from J, with 12 bases in between. Here the CDR3 reads CATGTPYQPQHF. The CDR3 nucleotides read TGTGCCACCGGGACGCCCTATCAGCCCCAGCATTTT.